This TCR beta chain came from a study of shared clonotypes between healthy human individuals. The table lists this clone with a count of one. The germline gene is not matched at one end of the junction; a read error may be the cause. The germline V gene encodes CDR1 SQVTM and CDR2 ANQGSEA. CDR3 length equals 12 residues. Measured with immunoSEQ multiplex PCR; TCRdb has only the in-frame clones, and not every one. The repertoire includes some 2,000,000 clones, roughly 94% of them detected once, and roughly 0.13% sits in the top ten. The sample consisted of naive CD4+ T cells sorted from blood. Subset: CD45RA+ positively selected. This chain connects TRBV29-1 to TRBJ2-3, with D possibly TRBD2 on 6 matching bases. This clonotype was obtained from a man younger than 35 in good health. The CDR3 loop reads CSVEAGAGTQYF. For the CDR3, the DNA is TGCAGCGTCGAAGCGGGTGCGGGTACGCAGTATTTT.